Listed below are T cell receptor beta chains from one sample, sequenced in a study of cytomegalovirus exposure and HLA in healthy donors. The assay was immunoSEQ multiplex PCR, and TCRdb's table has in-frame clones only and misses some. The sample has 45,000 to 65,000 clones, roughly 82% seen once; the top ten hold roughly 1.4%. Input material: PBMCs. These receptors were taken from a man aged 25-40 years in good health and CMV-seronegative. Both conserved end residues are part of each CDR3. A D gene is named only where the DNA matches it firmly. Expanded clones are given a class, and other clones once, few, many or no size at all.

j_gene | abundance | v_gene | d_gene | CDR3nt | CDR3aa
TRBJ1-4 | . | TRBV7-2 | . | TGTGCCAGCAGCTTCCTTGACGACCGGGGGGGAAAACTGTTTTTT | CASSFLDDRGGKLFF
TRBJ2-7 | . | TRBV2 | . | TGTGCCAGCAGTGATGTCAGCACAGGTACCTCCTACGAGCAGTACTTC | CASSDVSTGTSYEQYF
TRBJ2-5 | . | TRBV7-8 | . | TGTGCCAGCAGCCCAAACAGATTCCAGTACCAAGAGACCCAGTACTTC | CASSPNRFQYQETQYF
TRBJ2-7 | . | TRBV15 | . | TGTGCCACCAGCAGACTCCAAGACAGAGGCTACGAGCAGTACTTC | CATSRLQDRGYEQYF
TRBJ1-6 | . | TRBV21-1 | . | TGTGCCAGCAGCAAAGGGGGCAGGAGCTCCTATAATTCACCCCTCCACTTT | CASSKGGRSSYNSPLHF
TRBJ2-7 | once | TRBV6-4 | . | TGTGCCAGCAGTGAACTAGCTGGCTACGAGCAGTACTTC | CASSELAGYEQYF
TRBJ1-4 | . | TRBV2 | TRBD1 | TGTGCCAGCAGTAAAGAGGGGGCAACGGGTGAAAAACTGTTTTTT | CASSKEGATGEKLFF
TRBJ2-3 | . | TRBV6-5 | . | TGTGCCAGCACCTCTCCCGGGGATACGCAGTATTTT | CASTSPGDTQYF
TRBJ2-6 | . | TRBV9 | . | TGTGCCAGCAGCGCCACTGGGGCCAACGTCCTGACTTTC | CASSATGANVLTF
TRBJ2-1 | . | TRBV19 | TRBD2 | TGTGCCAGTAGTATGGGCGGGGGGAATGAGCAGTTCTTC | CASSMGGGNEQFF
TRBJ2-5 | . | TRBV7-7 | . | TGTGCTAGCAGCCCGGCGGGACTGCTTTCAGAGACCCAGTACTTC | CASSPAGLLSETQYF
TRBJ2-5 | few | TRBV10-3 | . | TGTGCCATCAGTGAGTCGGTCTCGAGTGGGGAACGAGGAGGAGAGACCCAGTACTTC | CAISESVSSGERGGETQYF
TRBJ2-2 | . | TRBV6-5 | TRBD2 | TGTGCCAGCAGTTACACCGGGACTAGCTCCGGGGAGCTGTTTTTT | CASSYTGTSSGELFF
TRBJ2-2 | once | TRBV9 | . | TGTGCCAGCAGCGTAGATCCGGGAAACACCGGGGAGCTGTTTTTT | CASSVDPGNTGELFF
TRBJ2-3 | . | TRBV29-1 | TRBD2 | TGCAGCGTGACTAGCGGCTATAGCACAGATACGCAGTATTTT | CSVTSGYSTDTQYF
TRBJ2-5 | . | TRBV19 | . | TGTGCCACCTCAAGGGGGTTTCAAGAGACCCAGTACTTC | CATSRGFQETQYF
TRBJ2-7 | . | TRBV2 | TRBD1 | TGTGCCAGCAGTGAGGACAGGGATCTCTACGAGCAGTACTTC | CASSEDRDLYEQYF
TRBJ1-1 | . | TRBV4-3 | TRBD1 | TGCGCCAGCAGCAAGGGGACAGGGGGAACTGAAGCTTTCTTT | CASSKGTGGTEAFF
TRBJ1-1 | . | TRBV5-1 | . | TGCGCCAGCAGCTTGGCCGGTTCGGGAGCTTTCTTT | CASSLAGSGAFF
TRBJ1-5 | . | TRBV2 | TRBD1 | TGTGCCACCGGACAGGGGGCAAGCAATCAGCCCCAGCATTTT | CATGQGASNQPQHF
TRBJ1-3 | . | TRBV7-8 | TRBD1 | TGTGCCAGCAGCTTAGCCGCGACAGGGGCTAATGGAAACACCATATATTTT | CASSLAATGANGNTIYF
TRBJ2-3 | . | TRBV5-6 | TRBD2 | TGTGCCAGCAGCCCGCCGGGGGGAGGCACAGATACGCAGTATTTT | CASSPPGGGTDTQYF
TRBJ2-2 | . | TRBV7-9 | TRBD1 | TGTGCCAGCAGCTTAGGGACAGGGGACACCGGGGAGCTGTTTTTT | CASSLGTGDTGELFF
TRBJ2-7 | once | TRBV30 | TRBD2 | TGTGCCTGGAGTGTACTAGCGGGGGGCTACGAGCAGTACTTC | CAWSVLAGGYEQYF
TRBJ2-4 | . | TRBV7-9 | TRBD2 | TGTGCCAGCAGCTTACGGGCTAGCGGGGGAACCGTAGCCAAAAACATTCAGTACTTC | CASSLRASGGTVAKNIQYF
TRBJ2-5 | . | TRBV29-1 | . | TGCAGCGGGAAACAGGGTGCAGGGGAGACCCAGTACTTC | CSGKQGAGETQYF
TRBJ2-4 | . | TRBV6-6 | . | TGTGCCAGCGGGGGACACGGAGGATGGAACATTCAGTACTTC | CASGGHGGWNIQYF
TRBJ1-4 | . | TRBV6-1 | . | TGTGCCAGCAGTGAAGACTGGGGCCCGGGAAAACTGTTTTTT | CASSEDWGPGKLFF
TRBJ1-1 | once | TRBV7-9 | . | TGTGCCAGCAGCTTCCTCAGACAGGAGAACACTGAAGCTTTCTTT | CASSFLRQENTEAFF
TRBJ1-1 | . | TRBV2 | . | TGTGCCAGCACTCCCAAACAGGGCCTGAACACTGAAGCTTTCTTT | CASTPKQGLNTEAFF
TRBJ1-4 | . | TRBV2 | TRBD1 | TGTGCCAGCATAGGACAGGGGGCTCTGGGGGAAAAACTGTTTTTT | CASIGQGALGEKLFF
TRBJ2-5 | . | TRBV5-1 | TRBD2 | TGCGCCAGCAGCTTTAGAGCGGGGGGCCAAGAGACCCAGTACTTC | CASSFRAGGQETQYF
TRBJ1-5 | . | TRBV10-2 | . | TGCGCCAGCAGTGAAAGATTGGGGGCGCGTCAGCCCCAGCATTTT | CASSERLGARQPQHF
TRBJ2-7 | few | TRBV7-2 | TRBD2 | TGTGCCAGCAGCCCGCGGGGACTAGCGGGAGGCTACGAGCAGTACTTC | CASSPRGLAGGYEQYF
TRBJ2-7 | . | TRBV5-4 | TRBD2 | TGTGCCAGCAGCCCAGGACTAGCGGGAGGCCTGCCGACCTACGAGCAGTACTTC | CASSPGLAGGLPTYEQYF
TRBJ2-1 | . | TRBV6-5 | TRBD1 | TGTGCCAGCAGAAAGAGGGACAGGCAATTCGTGGGGCAGTTCTTC | CASRKRDRQFVGQFF
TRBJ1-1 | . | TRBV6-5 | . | TGTGCCAGCAGTTACAAAGGTGACAGGTGTCAAGCTTTCTTT | CASSYKGDRCQAFF
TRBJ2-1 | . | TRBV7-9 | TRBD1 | TGTGCCAGCAGCTTAAGCTCCGGACAGGACGGCGAGCAGTTCTTC | CASSLSSGQDGEQFF
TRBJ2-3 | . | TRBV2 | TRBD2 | TGTGCCAGCAGGGGGACTAGCGGGGGGACTACCCATACGCAGTATTTT | CASRGTSGGTTHTQYF
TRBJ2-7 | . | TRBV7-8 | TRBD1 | TGTGCCAGCAGCCGACAGGGTTACGAGCAGTACTTC | CASSRQGYEQYF
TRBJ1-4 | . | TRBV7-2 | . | TGTGCCAGCAGCTTAGCCCCCGGGGTGGGAGAAAAACTGTTTTTT | CASSLAPGVGEKLFF
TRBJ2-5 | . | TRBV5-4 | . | TGTGCCAGCAGCTTGGCCTACCAAGAGACCCAGTACTTC | CASSLAYQETQYF
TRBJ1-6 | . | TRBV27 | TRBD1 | TGTGCCAGCAGTTTTCAGGGGGTAGAGTATTCACCCCTCCACTTT | CASSFQGVEYSPLHF
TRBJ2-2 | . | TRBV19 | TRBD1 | TGTGCCAGTAGGGGACAGGGGGACACCGGGGAGCTGTTTTTT | CASRGQGDTGELFF
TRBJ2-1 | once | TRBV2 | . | TGTGCCAGCGCCCGGGAAGCGGGCGCCTACAATGAGCAGTTCTTC | CASAREAGAYNEQFF